Shown below are 5 T cell receptor beta chains from a single sample sequenced in a study of long-term antiretroviral therapy in people with HIV. The authors ran the immunoSEQ assay, v3.0, at survey level. TCRdb's copy holds only in-frame clones and misses some; the assay was immunoSEQ multiplex PCR. The table lists some 21,000 clones, approximately 80% of them singletons. The specimen comprised unsorted PBMCs, sampled 0.1 years before starting antiretroviral therapy. The receptors come from a man aged 35 to 55 with HIV.

The chain has TRBV11-3 and TRBJ1-1; no clear D gene. CDR1 and CDR2 from the germline V gene are SGHNT and YENEEA. The CDR3 spans 13 residues. V shed 5 bases and J shed 2 bases, with 9 bases lying between them. CDR3 loop: CASSKDLNTEAFF. CDR3 in DNA: TGTGCCAGCAGCAAGGACCTTAACACTGAAGCTTTCTTT.

The chain is built from TRBV5-6 and TRBJ1-3; D gene ambiguous. The CDR3 totals 14 residues. V was pared by 2 bases and J by 3 bases, with 9 bases between. CDR1 and CDR2 (germline): SGHDT, YYEEEE. CDR3 bases: TGTGCCAGCAGCTTTAGCGTTCGTGGAAACACCATATATTTT. Translation gives CASSFSVRGNTIYF.

V and J are TRBV6-5 and TRBJ1-6, with 7 bases that match TRBD1. This CDR3 is 16 amino acids long. Germline V lookup: CDR1 MNHEY, CDR2 SVGAGI. With 3 bases clipped from V and 7 bases from J, the junction kept 9 bases outside the gene matches. CDR3 sequence (DNA): TGTGCCAGCAGTTATGGCTCGGGACAGAGCAATTCACCCCTCCACTTT. Translation gives CASSYGSGQSNSPLHF.

This chain joins TRBV5-1 and TRBJ2-3, with D maybe TRBD2 (6 bases). Germline lookup yields CDR1 SGHRS and CDR2 YFSETQ. The V end lost 3 bases, the J end lost 1 base, and 9 bases lay between the germline ends. CDR3 length: 14 amino acids. CDR3 protein: CASSWGGGTDTQYF. For the CDR3, the DNA is TGCGCCAGCAGCTGGGGAGGAGGCACAGATACGCAGTATTTT. The whole variable domain, remainder taken from reference TRBV5-1 and TRBJ2-3, is KAGVTQTPRYLIKTRGQQVTLSCSPISGHRSVSWYQQTPGQGLQFLFEYFSETQRNKGNFPGRFSGRQFSNSRSEMNVSTLELGDSALYLCASSWGGGTDTQYFGPGTRLTVL.

The genes are TRBV9 and TRBJ2-2; no clear D gene. The CDR3 covers 18 residues. Germline loops: CDR1 SGDLS, CDR2 YYNGEE. V was trimmed by 3 bases and J by 1 base, leaving 19 bases between them. The CDR3 bases are TGTGCCAGCAGCGGTGGGCCAGGCGCCCCAAGGAACACCGGGGAGCTGTTTTTT. Protein: CASSGGPGAPRNTGELFF.